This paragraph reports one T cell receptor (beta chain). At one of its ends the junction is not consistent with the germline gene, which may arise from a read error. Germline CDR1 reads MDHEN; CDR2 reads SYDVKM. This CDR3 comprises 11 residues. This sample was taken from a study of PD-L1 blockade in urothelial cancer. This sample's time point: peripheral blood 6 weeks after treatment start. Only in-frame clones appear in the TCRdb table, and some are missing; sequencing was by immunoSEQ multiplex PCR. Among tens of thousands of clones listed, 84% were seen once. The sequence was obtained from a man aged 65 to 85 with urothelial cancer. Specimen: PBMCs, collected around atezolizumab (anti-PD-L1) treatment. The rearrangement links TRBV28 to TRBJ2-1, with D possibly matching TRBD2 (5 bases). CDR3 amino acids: CAISGRRGTFF. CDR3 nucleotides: TGTGCCATCAGTGGGAGACGGGGTACGTTCTTC.